The clone carrying this T cell receptor beta chain was picked up one time. Its antigen is not known. Primers included in the PCR were 60 Vbeta and 13 Jbeta primers. Profiling relied on immunoSEQ multiplex PCR, and the TCRdb table lists in-frame clones only, not all of them. This sample has roughly 150,000 clones, with about 74% found just once. The entry originates in a study of cytomegalovirus exposure and HLA in healthy donors. Study as a whole: An analysis done earlier identified 120 million or so unique TCR beta sequences from 200 million or so T cells. Of the donors genotyped, approximately 430 in all, 65% to 90% fell in the Caucasian-associated ancestry cluster.

Study results and limitations: CMV serostatus alone was available as immune exposure information. The authors considered a cluster of highly shared sequence variants likely to be a sequencing artifact.

The CDR3 spans 17 residues. Germline trimming cut 3 bases from V and 2 bases from J; bases unmatched to any gene: 5. Germline V CDR1 and CDR2: SGHNT, YYREEE (reference sequence). This rearrangement joins TRBV5-4 to TRBJ2-1; 13 bases line up with TRBD2. The sequencing input was PBMCs. The source is a male donor in good health and CMV-seronegative. DNA of the CDR3: TGTGCCAGCAGCTGGCGACTAGCGGGGGGAACCTACAATGAGCAGTTCTTC. It encodes CASSWRLAGGTYNEQFF.